A single sample is the source of the 9 T cell receptor beta chains below, sequenced in a study of cytomegalovirus exposure and HLA in healthy donors (dated by TCRdb to about 2017). The library was obtained by the immunoSEQ multiplex PCR assay. The multiplex PCR relied on a mix of 60 forward primers for TCR Vbeta segments and 13 reverse primers for TCR Jbeta segments. Drawn from immuneACCESS, this table holds only the in-frame rearrangements with V and J called that TCRdb kept. Clones are partly lost; checked studies trace under half to an unresolved V gene and leave the rest unexplained. The sample includes about 92,000 clones, with under 85% observed a single time. Jointly, the top ten make up 7.3% of the sample. The sample comprised PBMCs. The receptors here all came from a man aged 50 to 60 in good health and CMV-seropositive.

There are a few counts of this clone. The chain employs TRBV11-2 and TRBJ2-2; D uncertain. The germline V gene encodes CDR1 SGHAT and CDR2 FQNNGV. V lost 10 bases and J lost 0, with 15 bases in between. This CDR3 is built from 15 residues. The CDR3 sequence is CATGVPVSNTGELFF. The CDR3 bases are TGTGCCACTGGAGTACCAGTCTCGAACACCGGGGAGCTGTTTTTT. Based on the CDR3 plus reference TRBV11-2 and TRBJ2-2, the full variable domain is EAGVAQSPRYKIIEKRQSVAFWCNPISGHATLYWYQQILGQGPKLLIQFQNNGVVDDSQLPKDRFSAERLKGVDSTLKIQPAKLEDSAVYLCATGVPVSNTGELFFGEGSRLTVL.

This chain uses TRBV4-3 with TRBJ1-2; 10 nucleotides agree with TRBD1. Trimming took 1 base from V and 2 from J; bases not matched to a gene: 10. Germline loops: CDR1 LGHNA, CDR2 YSLEER. This CDR3 region has 18 residues. The CDR3: CASSQASPRQGANYGYTF. CDR3 bases: TGCGCCAGCAGCCAAGCTTCCCCTCGACAGGGGGCAAACTATGGCTACACCTTC.

CDR3 nucleotides: TGTGCCAGCAGCTTACGAGGACAGGGCACAGATACGCAGTATTTT. This encodes CASSLRGQGTDTQYF. J is TRBJ2-3 and V is TRBV7-9, with TRBD1 matching over 7 bases. Germline trimming cut 2 bases from V and 1 base from J; bases unmatched to any gene: 3. Germline V gene sequence: CDR1 SEHNR, CDR2 FQNEAQ (reference sequence). This CDR3 is built from 15 residues.

With regard to this clone: The junction does not match germline at one end; this may be a read error. The V gene is TRBV5-1, the J gene TRBJ2-1, with TRBD2 matching 9 bases. Germline V gives CDR1 SGHRS, CDR2 YFSETQ. CDR3 length: 15 residues. The CDR3 region is CASSVSGGTYNEQLF. As DNA, the CDR3 is TGCGCCAGCAGCGTTAGCGGGGGTACCTACAATGAGCAGCTCTTC.

The chain employs TRBV11-3 and TRBJ1-1; maybe TRBD1 (5 bases). V lost 4 bases to trimming and J lost 6 bases, with 12 bases between them. The CDR3 sequence is 13 residues long. In germline, CDR1 is SGHNT, CDR2 YENEEA. The chain's CDR3 is CASSSLPGSEAFF. As DNA, the CDR3 is TGTGCCAGCAGCTCTCTCCCAGGGTCTGAAGCTTTCTTT.

The chain is built from TRBV5-8 and TRBJ2-7; tentative D call: TRBD1 (6 bases). V shed 4 bases and J shed 2 bases, with 16 bases lying between them. This CDR3 spans 15 amino acids. The V gene's germline CDR1 is SGHTS and CDR2 YDEGEE. CDR3 sequence (DNA): TGTGCCAGCAGCAAGGGATTGGGGGCGACCTACGAGCAGTACTTC. Protein: CASSKGLGATYEQYF.

The V and J genes are TRBV5-8 and TRBJ2-7, with D perhaps matching TRBD2 (5 bases). The V gene lost 4 bases and the J gene lost 2 bases, with 19 bases spanning the gap. The CDR3 sequence is 16 residues long. The germline CDR1 and CDR2 sequences are SGHTS and YDEGEE. The CDR3 is CASSKSWASGPYEQYF. The CDR3, as DNA: TGTGCCAGCAGCAAAAGTTGGGCCAGCGGACCCTACGAGCAGTACTTC. Full variable domain (outside the CDR3, taken from reference TRBV5-8 and TRBJ2-7): EAGVTQSPTHLIKTRGQQATLRCSPISGHTSVYWYQQALGLGLQFLLWYDEGEERNRGNFPPRFSGRQFPNYSSELNVNALELEDSALYLCASSKSWASGPYEQYFGPGTRLTVT.

This chain uses TRBV7-8 with TRBJ1-5; D ambiguous. V lost 5 bases to trimming and J lost 1 base, with 6 bases between them. The CDR3 contains 13 residues. From germline, CDR1 is SGHVS and CDR2 FQNEAQ. DNA of the CDR3: TGTGCCAGCAGCCACGGGAGCAATCAGCCCCAGCATTTT. This gives the protein CASSHGSNQPQHF.

This chain uses TRBV7-8 with TRBJ1-6; 12 bases line up with TRBD1. V lost 5 bases and J lost 12; bases outside the gene matches: 8. CDR1 and CDR2 from the germline V gene are SGHVS and FQNEAQ. The CDR3 is 15 residues long. The CDR3 nucleotides are TGTGCCAGCAGCCCCGGGACAGGGGGCCAGGGACCCCTCCACTTT. This sequence encodes CASSPGTGGQGPLHF. The whole variable domain, remainder taken from reference TRBV7-8 and TRBJ1-6, is GAGVSQSPRYKVAKRGQDVALRCDPISGHVSLFWYQQALGQGPEFLTYFQNEAQLDKSGLPSDRFFAERPEGSVSTLKIQRTQQEDSAVYLCASSPGTGGQGPLHFGNGTRLTVT.